This T cell receptor (beta chain) is drawn from a study of blood T cell repertoires in COVID-19. Whole-study context: Both acute and convalescent COVID-19 samples were obtained from the United States, Italy and Spain.

This study enrolled people aged roughly 18 to 100 from around 26 US geographic areas. Which cohort a participant joined came from the clinical history participants gave. Donors in Cohort 3 who had recovered were those with two negative PCRs, healthcare professional clearance, or resolution of their symptoms. Profiled with immunoSEQ multiplex PCR; TCRdb holds only in-frame clones, not every one. The repertoire holds around 250,000 clones, around 84% seen once, with 1.5% to 2% in the top ten. J lost 9 bases, V lost 6 bases, and 8 bases had no gene match. Looked up from germline, CDR1 is MDHEN and CDR2 is SYDVKM. The CDR3 loop spans 15 amino acids.

V is TRBV28 and J is TRBJ1-6, with 10 bases lining up with TRBD1. This receptor was obtained from a woman in her 50s who had recovered from COVID-19. Material for sequencing was PBMCs or T cells enriched from blood (not recorded which). The CDR3 nucleotides read TGTGCCAGCAGACTCACCGGGACAGGGGTTTCACCCCTCCACTTT. Its translation: CASRLTGTGVSPLHF.